The 30 T cell receptor beta chains presented below share a single source sample, sequenced in a study of Ad26.COV2.S vaccination and SARS-CoV-2 variants. The treatment here: approximately 18 received Ad26.COV2.S at low or high dose, single or two shots; five or six received placebo; per-sample allocation not given. It was on day 63 after the first vaccine or placebo injection that samples were taken. The method was immunoSEQ multiplex PCR; TCRdb's version includes in-frame clones alone and lacks a portion of them. There are approximately 350,000 clones in the sample; around 86% occur only once, and 3.4% lies in the top ten. This specimen was peripheral blood, taken in a trial of Ad26.COV2.S vaccine versus placebo. These receptors were obtained from a person between 18 and 60 years old who received the Ad26.COV2.S COVID-19 vaccine or a placebo.

The V call is TRBV5-4, the J call TRBJ2-7; no firm D call. V dropped 0 bases and J dropped 1 base, with 5 bases sitting between them. Germline CDR1 reads SGHNT; CDR2 reads YYREEE (reference sequence). The CDR3 length is 13 residues. The DNA for the CDR3 is TGTGCCAGCAGCTTGGCCCGGTCCTACGAGCAGTACTTC. Amino acid sequence: CASSLARSYEQYF.

The V and J genes are TRBV21-1 and TRBJ2-1; the DNA was not used to check the table's D call, TRBD2. TRBV21-1 is listed as a pseudogene. The CDR3 is 14 residues long. CDR3: CASSKGRAYNEQFF. CDR3 bases: TGTGCCAGCAGCAAGGGGAGGGCCTACAATGAGCAGTTCTTC.

The V call is TRBV5-1, the J call TRBJ2-3; TRBD2 aligns across 11 bases. This CDR3 contains 17 residues. CDR1 and CDR2 from the germline V gene are SGHRS and YFSETQ. With 0 bases clipped from V and 2 bases from J, the junction kept 5 bases outside the gene matches. The CDR3 DNA is TGCGCCAGCAGCTTGGCGGGGACTAGCGGAAACACAGATACGCAGTATTTT. Translation: CASSLAGTSGNTDTQYF.

In DNA, the CDR3 is TGCGCCAGCAGCCAAGCAACCGGGCAGCCGTATAATTCACCCCTCCACTTT. The encoded protein is CASSQATGQPYNSPLHF. V usage is TRBV4-3 and J usage is TRBJ1-6; no clear D. From germline, CDR1 is LGHNA and CDR2 YSLEER. The CDR3 contains 17 residues. Trimming took 1 base from V and 4 from J, leaving 14 bases between them.

The CDR3 DNA sequence: TGTGCCAGCAGCTTAGCGGCCTTTCAGGGAGCGGGTGGCTACACCTTC. This sequence encodes CASSLAAFQGAGGYTF. The V and J genes are TRBV7-2 and TRBJ1-2; D may be TRBD1 (5 bases). CDR1 is SGHTA, CDR2 FQGNSA, per germline. CDR3 length: 16 amino acids. Trimming pared 0 bases from V and 7 bases from J, leaving 18 bases between.

V usage is TRBV7-2 and J usage is TRBJ1-2, with TRBD1 matching 7 bases. There are 13 residues in the CDR3. With V trimmed by 5 bases and J by 6 bases, 6 bases remained unmatched. Germline CDR1 and CDR2: SGHTA and FQGNSA. The CDR3, as DNA: TGTGCCAGCAGCCAGACAGGGTGGGATGGCTACACCTTC. Protein sequence: CASSQTGWDGYTF.

The chain links TRBV9 to TRBJ1-3; TRBD1 agrees at 7 bases. This CDR3 region has 15 residues. The ends lost 4 bases at V and 0 bases at J; junction bases unmatched: 4. Germline CDR1 is SGDLS and CDR2 is YYNGEE. CDR3 loop: CASSFQGDSGNTIYF. CDR3 bases: TGTGCCAGCAGCTTCCAGGGGGACTCTGGAAACACCATATATTTT.

V and J are TRBV7-9 and TRBJ2-7; TRBD1 might be the D (5 bases). Germline-derived CDR1 and CDR2 are SEHNR and FQNEAQ (reference sequence). With 4 bases removed from V and 0 bases from J, the gap between germline ends came to 16 bases. The CDR3 is 16 amino acids. CDR3 DNA sequence: TGTGCCAGCAGCTCCGACTCCGTGGACAACTCCTACGAGCAGTACTTC. Protein: CASSSDSVDNSYEQYF.

This CDR3 is CASRPILQGLNTEAFF. The CDR3 DNA follows: TGTGCCAGCCGACCCATTTTACAGGGGCTGAACACTGAAGCTTTCTTT. The rearrangement joins TRBV19 to TRBJ1-1; 7 nucleotides align to TRBD1. The CDR3 is 16 amino acids. Losses at the gene ends were 9 bases for V and 0 bases for J; bases not matched to a gene: 13. CDR1 LNHDA and CDR2 SQIVND come from the germline V gene (reference sequence).

The chain has TRBV2 and TRBJ2-1; D remains unclear. Germline V CDR1 and CDR2: SNHLY, FYNNEI. This CDR3 has 15 amino acids. The ends were cut back, 7 bases at V and 0 bases at J, with 13 bases in the middle. CDR3 nucleotide sequence: TGTGCCAGCATGGGTGGGGATAGCTCCTACAATGAGCAGTTCTTC. Its translation: CASMGGDSSYNEQFF.

The CDR3 region is CASSQDPWASYEQYF. The DNA for the CDR3 is TGTGCCAGCAGCCAAGATCCGTGGGCGTCCTACGAGCAGTACTTC. The chain uses TRBV3-1 (or the pseudogene TRBV3-2) and TRBJ2-7, with D unresolved. Germline values: CDR1 LGHDT, CDR2 YNNKEL (reference sequence). The CDR3 contains 15 residues. Trimming stripped 0 bases from V and 1 base from J, with 10 bases between.

The chain has TRBV14 and TRBJ2-5; D possibly corresponds to TRBD2 (6 bases). The CDR3 is made up of 14 amino acids. Germline V gives CDR1 SGHDN, CDR2 FVKESK. V lost 4 bases, J lost 7 bases, and 16 bases lay in between. The CDR3 loop is CASSPRDSPGTQYF. The DNA of the CDR3 is TGTGCCAGCAGCCCGAGGGACTCCCCTGGGACCCAGTACTTC.

The rearrangement links TRBV7-9 to TRBJ2-7, with D possibly being TRBD1 (6 bases). The V end lost 4 bases, the J end lost 3 bases, and 16 bases lay between the germline ends. Germline V gene data show CDR1 as SEHNR and CDR2 as FQNEAQ (reference sequence). CDR3 length: 15 amino acids. The CDR3 sequence: CASSSLGGAFYEQYF. The DNA for the CDR3 is TGTGCCAGCAGCTCCCTTGGGGGCGCTTTCTACGAGCAGTACTTC. Full variable domain (remainder filled in from reference TRBV7-9 and TRBJ2-7): DTGVSQNPRHKITKRGQNVTFRCDPISEHNRLYWYRQTLGQGPEFLTYFQNEAQLEKSRLLSDRFSAERPKGSFSTLEIQRTEQGDSAMYLCASSSLGGAFYEQYFGPGTRLTVT.

This chain joins TRBV9 and TRBJ1-5; D call uncertain. V was trimmed by 4 bases and J by 0 bases, leaving 11 bases between them. The CDR3 spans 15 residues. CDR1 and CDR2 from the germline V gene are SGDLS and YYNGEE. The CDR3 bases are TGTGCCAGCAGCCCGGACGACTATAGCAATCAGCCCCAGCATTTT. Residues: CASSPDDYSNQPQHF.

Only one count was recorded for this clone. The V and J genes are TRBV4-1 and TRBJ2-5; no clear D gene. V was cut by 6 bases and J by 5 bases, with 7 bases left in between. This CDR3 has 11 amino acids. Germline CDR1 and CDR2: MGHRA and YSYEKL. CDR3 amino acids: CASSPEETQYF. DNA of the CDR3: TGCGCCAGCAGTCCCGAGGAGACCCAGTACTTC.

CDR3 sequence reads: CASSTTSGGYSYEQYF. CDR3 nucleotide sequence: TGTGCCAGCAGCACAACTAGCGGGGGATACTCCTACGAGCAGTACTTC. The chain uses TRBV11-2 and TRBJ2-7, with TRBD2 matching over 11 bases. Germline V lookup: CDR1 SGHAT, CDR2 FQNNGV. The V and J ends lost 5 bases and 0 bases, in that order; junction bases with no gene match: 6. The CDR3 sequence is 16 residues long.

V and J are TRBV13 and TRBJ2-1; no reliable D call. Trimming removed 3 bases from V and 3 bases from J, with 6 bases in between. The germline V gene encodes CDR1 PRHDT and CDR2 FYEKMQ (reference sequence). This CDR3 is built from 13 residues. The CDR3 coding sequence is TGTGCCAGCAGCTTGTTGGTCTACAATGAGCAGTTCTTC. It codes for CASSLLVYNEQFF.

The gene calls are TRBV7-3 and TRBJ2-1, with 8 bases fitting TRBD2. V was clipped by 8 bases and J by 5 bases; unmatched bases: 8. There are 14 residues in the CDR3. CDR1 and CDR2 from the germline V gene are SGHTA and FQGTGA. CDR3 DNA sequence: TGTGCCAGCTGGGGAGCGGGGGCGAACAATGAGCAGTTCTTC. Translated, it gives CASWGAGANNEQFF.

V usage is TRBV30 and J usage is TRBJ1-2; tentatively, D is TRBD1 (5 bases). The CDR3 extends over 17 amino acids. Trimming stripped 3 bases from V and 4 bases from J, with 24 bases between. Germline CDR1 is GTSNPN and CDR2 is SVGIG (reference sequence). CDR3 bases: TGTGCCTGGAGAATAAGTCCCGACAGACGGGAAGTCTATGGCTACACCTTC. Translating gives CAWRISPDRREVYGYTF.

The DNA of the CDR3 is TGCGCCAGCAGCTTGGATGAAGTGTACGAGCAGTACTTC. Translating gives CASSLDEVYEQYF. The J gene is TRBJ2-7, the V gene TRBV5-1; no definite D call. In germline, CDR1 is SGHRS, CDR2 YFSETQ. Trimming took off 0 bases at V and 4 bases at J, with 8 bases between the two ends. The CDR3 has 13 residues. Looking up the rest from reference TRBV5-1 and TRBJ2-7 gives the full variable domain: KAGVTQTPRYLIKTRGQQVTLSCSPISGHRSVSWYQQTPGQGLQFLFEYFSETQRNKGNFPGRFSGRQFSNSRSEMNVSTLELGDSALYLCASSLDEVYEQYFGPGTRLTVT.

The rearrangement uses TRBV2 and TRBJ2-5; no definite D call. CDR1 is SNHLY, CDR2 FYNNEI, per germline. This CDR3 spans 13 amino acids. The V and J ends lost 3 bases and 2 bases respectively, with 7 bases between them. The CDR3 protein is CASSESVQETQYF. The CDR3 nucleotides are TGTGCCAGCAGTGAGAGCGTACAAGAGACCCAGTACTTC. The entire variable domain, with the rest obtained from reference TRBV2 and TRBJ2-5, is as follows: EPEVTQTPSHQVTQMGQEVILRCVPISNHLYFYWYRQILGQKVEFLVSFYNNEISEKSEIFDDQFSVERPDGSNFTLKIRSTKLEDSAMYFCASSESVQETQYFGPGTRLLVL.

The J gene is TRBJ1-2, the V gene TRBV5-6, with TRBD1 as a possible D gene (5 bases). V lost 4 bases, J lost 5 bases, and 12 bases lay in between. The germline V gene has CDR1 SGHDT and CDR2 YYEEEE. The CDR3 runs to 13 residues. Here the CDR3 reads CASSRPGSYGYTF. The CDR3 nucleotides are TGTGCCAGCAGCCGTCCAGGGTCTTATGGCTACACCTTC.

This chain joins TRBV20-1 and TRBJ2-7; no reliable D call. V lost 2 bases and J lost 6, with 8 bases in between. The CDR3 extends over 11 amino acids. Germline CDR1 and CDR2: DFQATT and SNEGSKA (reference sequence). CDR3 sequence: CSARLGGEQYF. The CDR3 region has the DNA TGCAGTGCTAGACTGGGTGGCGAGCAGTACTTC.

V and J are TRBV7-3 and TRBJ2-1, with TRBD1 identical over 10 bases. Germline trimming cut 5 bases from V and 3 bases from J; bases unmatched to any gene: 4. The CDR3 totals 15 residues. The V gene's germline CDR1 is SGHTA and CDR2 FQGTGA. CDR3 in amino acids: CASSLGTGVYNEQFF. The CDR3, as DNA: TGTGCCAGCAGCCTAGGGACAGGGGTCTACAATGAGCAGTTCTTC.

The chain has TRBV27 and TRBJ2-5, with D possibly matching TRBD2 (6 bases). The CDR3 sequence is 14 residues long. V lost 4 bases and J 3 bases, leaving 12 bases between the germline ends. Germline CDR1 and CDR2: MNHEY and SMNVEV (reference sequence). CDR3 coding DNA: TGTGCCAGCAGTTCCTTAACTAGCAAAGAGACCCAGTACTTC. It codes for CASSSLTSKETQYF.

J is TRBJ1-6 and V is TRBV9; the match to TRBD1 covers 11 bases. Losses at the gene ends were 3 bases for V and 8 bases for J; bases not matched to a gene: 4. CDR3 length equals 15 residues. Germline V gene sequence: CDR1 SGDLS, CDR2 YYNGEE. Here the CDR3 DNA reads TGTGCCAGCAGCGAACCGGGACAGGGGGATTCACCCCTCCACTTT. Its protein is CASSEPGQGDSPLHF.

The chain has TRBV7-9 and TRBJ1-1; TRBD1 matches at 8 bases. V gave up 5 bases and J gave up 1 base; unmatched junction bases: 6. Germline CDR1 reads SEHNR; CDR2 reads FQNEAQ (reference sequence). This CDR3 region has 15 residues. The CDR3 here is CASSIGQGTNTEAFF. The CDR3 DNA follows: TGTGCCAGCAGCATCGGACAGGGCACGAACACTGAAGCTTTCTTT. Combining the CDR3 with reference TRBV7-9 and TRBJ1-1 gives the whole variable domain DTGVSQNPRHKITKRGQNVTFRCDPISEHNRLYWYRQTLGQGPEFLTYFQNEAQLEKSRLLSDRFSAERPKGSFSTLEIQRTEQGDSAMYLCASSIGQGTNTEAFFGQGTRLTVV.

The rearrangement uses TRBV30 and TRBJ1-1, with D possibly matching TRBD1 (6 bases). V lost 0 bases and J lost 1, with 12 bases in between. Per germline, CDR1 GTSNPN and CDR2 SVGIG (reference sequence). The CDR3 runs to 15 residues. In DNA, the CDR3 is TGTGCCTGGAGTGTACAGGGACTCAAGAACACTGAAGCTTTCTTT. It codes for CAWSVQGLKNTEAFF.

The J gene is TRBJ2-2, the V gene TRBV11-3; TRBD1 or TRBD2 may be the D gene (6 bases each). CDR1 and CDR2 (germline): SGHNT, YENEEA. V lost 2 bases and J lost 5, with 9 bases in between. The CDR3 is made up of 14 amino acids. CDR3 protein: CASSLWGATGELFF. CDR3 coding DNA: TGTGCCAGCAGCTTATGGGGGGCAACCGGGGAGCTGTTTTTT.

The chain has TRBV24-1 and TRBJ2-7; D remains unclear. The length of the CDR3 is 14 residues. The V end lost 3 bases, the J end lost 0 bases, and 8 bases lay between the germline ends. CDR1 KGHDR and CDR2 SFDVKD come from the germline V gene. The CDR3, as DNA: TGTGCCACCAGTGATGAGAGCAGCTCCTACGAGCAGTACTTC. The encoded protein is CATSDESSSYEQYF.